Included here is one T cell receptor beta chain sequence, with context. Its antigen remains unidentified. These data are taken from a study of regulatory T cells in long-lasting Graves disease. Documented time point: persistent/refractory GD, antithyroid drugs over 5 years with positive TRAb. There was RNA extracted from PBMCs, and the TCR library was made from it. The authors built TCR beta libraries using iRepertoire HTBI primers and Arm-PCR of CDR3 regions. TCRdb passed the multiplex PCR reads through MiXCR, listing each CDR3 protein once. The data contain 600,000 to 800,000 distinct CDR3 sequences, 25% to 35% of them singletons. General study results and limits: Gene preferences differed: TRBV28, TRBJ1-2, TRBJ2-5 in persistent cases. Newly diagnosed patients shared 966 public clonotypes; persistent patients shared about 2,700. Lower TCR diversity characterized persistent Graves' patients relative to newly diagnosed patients.

The CDR3 has 15 residues. Germline lookup yields CDR1 SGDLS and CDR2 YYNGEE. Trimming cost V 0 bases and J 7 bases, with 16 bases left between them. This TCR was sampled from a female donor with Graves disease. Sequenced here: peripheral blood mononuclear cells (PBMCs), sampled when the disease was refractory, from a patient treated with antithyroid drugs. The rearrangement uses TRBV9 and TRBJ1-1; D gene uncertain. CDR3 region: CASSVADQERNEAFF. The CDR3 DNA is TGTGCCAGCAGCGTAGCTGATCAGGAACGCAATGAAGCTTTCTTT.